Many counts were recorded for the clone carrying this T cell receptor (beta chain). MiXCR was run by TCRdb on the multiplex PCR reads, yielding one entry per CDR3 protein. Of approximately 140,000 distinct CDR3 sequences in the sample, approximately 30% are singletons; the top ten hold under 2.5%. These data originate in a study of breast tumors, draining lymph nodes, adjacent tissues. Breast cancer patients provided tissue from their axillary draining lymph nodes. Between the trimmed V and J ends, which lost 1 base and 8 bases, there was a span of 18 bases. Germline CDR1 and CDR2: LGHNA and YSLEER. The CDR3 covers 16 residues.

The sequence was collected from a female donor with breast cancer. Some clones in this sample may be carry-over from other donors' samples. The sample consisted of axillary lymph node tissue. This chain uses TRBV4-3 with TRBJ2-1; perhaps TRBD2 as D (6 bases). This CDR3 reads CASSQAGTGWIDEQFF. DNA of the CDR3: TGCGCCAGCAGCCAAGCTGGGACTGGATGGATCGATGAGCAGTTCTTC.